The sequence of this T cell receptor beta chain was determined in a study of shared clonotypes between healthy human individuals (dated by TCRdb to about 2020). Describing the broader study: The cohort included a few men and a couple of women between 18 and 49 years of age. Per donor, three plates each were used for CD4 naive and CD4 memory, two for CD8 naive, and one for CD8 memory. To estimate repertoire size and how much clonotypes are shared between individuals, the study performed deep sequencing of blood TCR repertoires from roughly five healthy adults. To increase sequencing depth and limit assay-specific biases, TCR repertoire library preparation and sequencing were carried out by different laboratories using diverse techniques. Leukapheresis yielded between about 0.85 and 9 billion PBMCs per donor. Study-wide conclusions, independent of this receptor: The small number of donors limited the genetic and exposure-history diversity represented. Only blood was sampled, and tissue TCR repertoires likely differ from those in blood. Pairwise subsampling indicated that sequencing depth was expected to affect the degree of clonotype sharing among donors. Rarefaction of sorted-subset datasets indicated incomplete sequencing despite the large sequencing depth. Sharing across a few donors was observed for approximately 5% of naive CD4, over 3% of naive CD8, 2% to 2.5% of memory CD4, and about 0.39% of memory CD8 clonotypes. Higher generation probabilities were observed for clonotypes shared by all four sorted-subset donors than for non-shared clonotypes. Larger estimated clonotype richness was generally found for naive subsets than for memory subsets.

V is cut back by 4 bases and J by 3 bases, with 6 bases in the junction unmatched. Reading the germline V gene gives CDR1 SGHDT and CDR2 YYEEEE. The CDR3 contains 16 residues, cysteine and phenylalanine counted. Kept here is only the CDR3 DNA, which spans 48 bases and is read in frame from base 1. Donors were healthy HIV-negative adults with no recently reported acute infections or vaccinations. Every donor was a Caucasian adult residing in Nashville, Tennessee, USA. CD4+ T cells were enriched through magnetic negative selection, after which naive cells were positively selected on CD45RA and the remaining negative fraction served as the memory subset. After blood collection by leukapheresis, PBMCs were isolated using Ficoll-Histopaque density gradient centrifugation and then cryopreserved in the vapor phase of liquid nitrogen. Analytical flow cytometry was used to check the purity and quantity of every magnetically sorted T cell population. Each sorted fraction had its genomic DNA isolated and then quantified by UV absorbance on a Nanodrop 2000c.

TCR CDR3 regions were amplified from genomic DNA by multiplex PCR using the deep immunoSEQ assay. Genomic DNA extracted from each cell subset was distributed evenly over all wells of several immunoSEQ 96-well plates, and each plate served as one replicate. Each replicate PCR for sorted subsets received around 200 ng genomic DNA, equal to 28,000 or so T cell genomes. Purified libraries were quantified with a Qubit 3.0 fluorometer, sized on a Bioanalyzer 2100, and re-quantified with the KAPA Library Quantification kit. Every immunoSEQ 96-well plate was sequenced on a separate single-read 150-cycle Illumina NextSeq 550 flow cell. For the original study's pipeline: Because only junctional sequences without quality scores were contained in the immunoSEQ output, filtering matching that applied to full-length reads could not be performed. To assign V/J genes and CDR3, sequences were annotated against IMGT germline references using PyIR, a Python wrapper for IgBLAST v1.9. Reads were filtered out if the reads had weak V/J assignments (E-value above 1e-6), no CDR3, stop codons, out-of-frame junctions, or ambiguous translated residues. V3J clonotypes were defined by identical inferred V gene, J gene, and CDR3 amino acid sequence. Percentage overlap between repertoires was calculated by dividing the number of shared unique clonotypes by the size of the smaller repertoire. RTK rarefaction, the Chao1 estimator, and Recon v2.1 estimates of unobserved clonotypes were used to assess repertoire richness. Generation probabilities were computed with OLGA for all TCRbeta clonotypes obtained by the gDNA method from several donors. TCRdb re-hosts the immuneACCESS table, in-frame sequences only. Its copies lack some clones; in the studies checked, an unresolved V gene accounts for under half of them, and the cause for the rest is not known. Clone size and V and J calls were adopted from that table, with D and trimming inferred from the DNA. The sample has millions of clones on record, about 92% of them singletons. The biggest ten clones account for 0.35% to 0.5% of the sample.

About this clone itself: Its recognized antigen is unknown. Per-nucleotide qualities are absent, and no much larger clonotype sits a single base away.

The rearrangement combines TRBV5-6 with TRBJ2-6, and 8 junctional nucleotides match TRBD1. Sequencing was carried out using naive CD4+ T cells from PBMCs. This specimen's cell subset or site label, interpreted: CD45RA+ positively selected. The receptor comes from a man younger than 35 in good health. Some clones in this sample may be carry-over from other donors' samples. The sequenced DNA: TGTGCCAGCAGCCGGGACAGGCAAGGTGGGGCCAACGTCCTGACTTTC. Its amino acids are CASSRDRQGGANVLTF.